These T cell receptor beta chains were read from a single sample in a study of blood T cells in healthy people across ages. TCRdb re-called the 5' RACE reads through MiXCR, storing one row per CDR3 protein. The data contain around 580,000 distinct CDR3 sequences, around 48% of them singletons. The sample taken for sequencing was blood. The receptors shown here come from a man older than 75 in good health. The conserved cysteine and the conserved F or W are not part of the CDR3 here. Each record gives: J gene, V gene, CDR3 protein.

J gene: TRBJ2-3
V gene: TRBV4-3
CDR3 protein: ASSQEGRNTQY

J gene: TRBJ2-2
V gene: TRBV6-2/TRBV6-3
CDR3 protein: ASSYWDAGELF

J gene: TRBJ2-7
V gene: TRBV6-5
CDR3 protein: ASTYWASGSYSSYEQY

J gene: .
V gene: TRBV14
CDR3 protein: ASSQVDRNQETQY

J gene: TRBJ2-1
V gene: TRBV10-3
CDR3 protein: AISESGGGKNNEQF

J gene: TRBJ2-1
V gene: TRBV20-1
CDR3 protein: SATGGYEQF

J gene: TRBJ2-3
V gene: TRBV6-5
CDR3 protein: ATRPVAGFTDTQY

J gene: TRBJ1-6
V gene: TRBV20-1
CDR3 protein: SAKVGAYNSPLH

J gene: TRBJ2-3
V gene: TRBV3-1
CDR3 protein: ASSPRGAEGTDTQY

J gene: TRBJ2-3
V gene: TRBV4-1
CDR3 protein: ASSQDDRGNLGTQY

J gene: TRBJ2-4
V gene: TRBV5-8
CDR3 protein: ASRVTAKNIQY

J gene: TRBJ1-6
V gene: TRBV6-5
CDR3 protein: ASSLGQTRSPLH

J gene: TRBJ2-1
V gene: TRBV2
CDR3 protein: ASMVGLAGLGQF

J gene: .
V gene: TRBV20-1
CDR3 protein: SARRDSGYNEQY

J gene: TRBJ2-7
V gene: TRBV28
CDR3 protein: ASTLNGGPGRYEQY

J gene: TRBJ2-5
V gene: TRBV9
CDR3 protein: ASSVGRGRVETQY

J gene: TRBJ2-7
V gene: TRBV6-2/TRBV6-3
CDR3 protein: ASSSALAGTYEQY

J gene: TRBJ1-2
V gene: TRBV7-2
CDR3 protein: ASSRGQGARYGYT

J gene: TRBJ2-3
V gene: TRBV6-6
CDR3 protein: ASSPLAGGLSDTQY

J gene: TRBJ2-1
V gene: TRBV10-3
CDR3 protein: AISGPPGTGTREQF

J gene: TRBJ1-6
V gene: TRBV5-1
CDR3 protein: ASSLEQGDNSPLH

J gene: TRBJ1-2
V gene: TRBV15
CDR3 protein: ATSRDFKTGSGYT

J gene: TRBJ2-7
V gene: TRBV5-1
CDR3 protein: ASRASDEQY

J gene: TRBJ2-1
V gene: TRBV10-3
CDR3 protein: AISTHSGLVNEQF

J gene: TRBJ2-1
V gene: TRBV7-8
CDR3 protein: ASSLALASNNEQF

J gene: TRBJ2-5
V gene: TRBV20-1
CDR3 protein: SALAGNQETQY

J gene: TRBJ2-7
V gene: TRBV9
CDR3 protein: ASSVGASRYYEQY

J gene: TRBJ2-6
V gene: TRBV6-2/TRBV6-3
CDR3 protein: ASSYRTPSGANVLT

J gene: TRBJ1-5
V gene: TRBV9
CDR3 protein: ASSLGQDQPQH

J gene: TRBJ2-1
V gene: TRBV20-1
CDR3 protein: SARAGAGGRNEQF

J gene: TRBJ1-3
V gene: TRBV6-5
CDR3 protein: ASIVGNTIY

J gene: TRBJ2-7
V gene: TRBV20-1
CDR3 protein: SARTSGRYEQY

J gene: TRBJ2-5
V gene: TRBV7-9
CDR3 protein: ASSHPTGLETQY

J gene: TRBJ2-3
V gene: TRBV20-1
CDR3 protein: SARDWDKGMNTQY

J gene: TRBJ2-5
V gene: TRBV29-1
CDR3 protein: SVDAGRLQGVQETQY

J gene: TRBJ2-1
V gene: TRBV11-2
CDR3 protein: ASSFGPGLGLNEQF

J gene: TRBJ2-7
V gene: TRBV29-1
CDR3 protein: SVPSTGGDEQY

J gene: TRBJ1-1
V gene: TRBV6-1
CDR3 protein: ASSPRVDTEAF

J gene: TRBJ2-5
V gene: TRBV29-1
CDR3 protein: SVDGQGAPLETQY

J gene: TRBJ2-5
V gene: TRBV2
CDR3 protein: ASSKPLGQGSETQY

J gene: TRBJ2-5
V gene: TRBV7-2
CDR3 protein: ASSLLGLAGEETQY

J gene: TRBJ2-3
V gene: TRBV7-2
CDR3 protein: ASSLLGRGGPDTQY

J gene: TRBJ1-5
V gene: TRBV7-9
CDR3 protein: ASSPGQIINQPQH

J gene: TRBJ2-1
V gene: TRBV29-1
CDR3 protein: SARRGNIPYEQF

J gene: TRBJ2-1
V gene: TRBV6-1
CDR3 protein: ASSERLAGWAQF

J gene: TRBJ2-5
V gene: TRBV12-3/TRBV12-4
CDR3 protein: ASSFDPRETQY

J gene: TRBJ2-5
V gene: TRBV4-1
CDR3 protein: ASSQAPTGLETQY

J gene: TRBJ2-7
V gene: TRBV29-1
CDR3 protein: SATLNSYEQY

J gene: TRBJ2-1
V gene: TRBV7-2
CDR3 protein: ASSSQRLAGEWYEQF

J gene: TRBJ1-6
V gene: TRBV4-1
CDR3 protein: ASSYLRGAQHSPLH

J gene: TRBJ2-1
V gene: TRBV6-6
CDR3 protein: ASSLGTSGGGEQF

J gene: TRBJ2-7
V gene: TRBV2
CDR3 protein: ARGLAGGRRSYEQY

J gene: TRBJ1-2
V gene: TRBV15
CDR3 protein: ATSRDRAVNYGYT

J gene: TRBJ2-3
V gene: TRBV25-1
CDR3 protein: ASRTGSPDTQY

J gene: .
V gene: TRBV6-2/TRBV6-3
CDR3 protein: ASSPLRTETQY

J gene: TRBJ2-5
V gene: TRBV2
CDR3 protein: ASSQNRQETQY

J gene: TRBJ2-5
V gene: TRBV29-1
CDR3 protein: SVVRESQY

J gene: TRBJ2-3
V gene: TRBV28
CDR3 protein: ASSSPPREGVRDTQY

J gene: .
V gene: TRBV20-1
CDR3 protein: SASQQGRGYEQY